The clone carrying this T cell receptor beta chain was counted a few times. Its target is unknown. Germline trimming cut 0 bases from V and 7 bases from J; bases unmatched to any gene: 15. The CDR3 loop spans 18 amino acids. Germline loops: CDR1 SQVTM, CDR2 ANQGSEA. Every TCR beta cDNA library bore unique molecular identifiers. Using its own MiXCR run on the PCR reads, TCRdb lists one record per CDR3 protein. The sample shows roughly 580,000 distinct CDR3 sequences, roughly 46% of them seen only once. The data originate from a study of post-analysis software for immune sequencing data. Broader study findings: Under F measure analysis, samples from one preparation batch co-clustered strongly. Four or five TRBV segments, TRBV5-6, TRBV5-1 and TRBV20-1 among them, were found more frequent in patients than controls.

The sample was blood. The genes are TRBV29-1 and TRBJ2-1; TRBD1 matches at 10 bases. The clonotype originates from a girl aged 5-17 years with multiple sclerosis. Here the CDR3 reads CSVEDRTSWDRGGNEQFF. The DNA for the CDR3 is TGCAGCGTTGAAGATCGAACTAGTTGGGACAGGGGCGGGAATGAGCAGTTCTTC.